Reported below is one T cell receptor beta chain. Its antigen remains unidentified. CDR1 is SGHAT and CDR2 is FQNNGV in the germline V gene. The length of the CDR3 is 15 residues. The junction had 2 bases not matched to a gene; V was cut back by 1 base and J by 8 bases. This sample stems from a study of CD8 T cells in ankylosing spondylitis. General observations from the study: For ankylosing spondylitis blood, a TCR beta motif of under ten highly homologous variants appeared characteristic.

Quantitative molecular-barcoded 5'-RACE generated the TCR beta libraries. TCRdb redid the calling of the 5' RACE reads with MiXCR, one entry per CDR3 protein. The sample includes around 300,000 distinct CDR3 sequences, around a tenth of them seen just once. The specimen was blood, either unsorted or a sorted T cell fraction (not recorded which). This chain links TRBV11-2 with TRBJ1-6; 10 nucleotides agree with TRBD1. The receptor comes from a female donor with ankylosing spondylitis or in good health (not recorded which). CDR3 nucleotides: TGTGCCAGCAGCTTAGTCGGACAGGGGGATTCACCCCTCCACTTT. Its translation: CASSLVGQGDSPLHF.